This TCR beta chain originates from a study of T-cell reconstitution after alpha-beta-depleted transplantation in children. Overall study results and limits: Counts and diversity of T cells one year after transplant came mostly from newly produced T cells. About two months after transplant, alpha-beta T cells reportedly came from several hundred expanded graft clones.

This clonotype was seen a few times. What it binds is unknown. Trimming removed 0 bases from V and 5 bases from J; junction bases left unmatched: 5. The CDR3 length is 15 residues. Germline values: CDR1 DFQATT, CDR2 SNEGSKA (reference sequence). TCRbeta library preparation incorporated unique molecular identifiers. Each CDR3 protein is one row after TCRdb ran MiXCR on the PCR reads. This table holds more than 200,000 distinct CDR3 sequences, roughly a quarter found once. The origin of this receptor is a girl aged 2 to 10 with Fanconi anemia, due to receive a stem cell transplant. The genes are TRBV20-1 and TRBJ2-7; TRBD1 agrees at 12 bases. Sequencing used PBMCs, obtained before TCRalphabeta/CD19-depleted stem cell transplant. For the CDR3, the DNA is TGCAGTGCTAGAGATCTGGGGACAGGGGGCCACGAGCAGTACTTC. This codes for CSARDLGTGGHEQYF.